This TCR beta chain came from a study of blood T cell repertoires in COVID-19. Study as a whole: Samples taken during acute and convalescent COVID-19 were collected in the United States, Italy and Spain.

Method: immunoSEQ multiplex PCR; TCRdb's copy keeps in-frame clones and lacks some. The repertoire includes about 140,000 clones, more than 75% of them detected once, and approximately 4.1% sits in the top ten. V lost 2 bases and J 10 bases, leaving 14 bases between the germline ends. Germline loops: CDR1 MDHEN, CDR2 SYDVKM. CDR3 length equals 14 residues. V is TRBV28 and J is TRBJ1-4; D is perhaps TRBD1 (5 bases). Source material: peripheral blood. The clonotype comes from a woman of 80 years or more with acute or convalescent COVID-19. CDR3: CASSLQGSQGKLFF. The CDR3 coding sequence is TGTGCCAGCAGTTTACAGGGAAGTCAAGGAAAACTGTTTTTT.